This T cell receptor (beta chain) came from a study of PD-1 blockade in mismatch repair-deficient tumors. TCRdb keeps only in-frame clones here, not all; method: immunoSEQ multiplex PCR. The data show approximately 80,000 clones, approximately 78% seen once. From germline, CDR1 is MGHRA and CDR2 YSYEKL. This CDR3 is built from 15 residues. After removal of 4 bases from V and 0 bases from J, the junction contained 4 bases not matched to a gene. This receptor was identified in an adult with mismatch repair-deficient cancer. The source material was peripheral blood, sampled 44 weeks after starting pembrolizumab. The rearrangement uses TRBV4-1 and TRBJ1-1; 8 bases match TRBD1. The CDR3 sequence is CASSLRQGMNTEAFF. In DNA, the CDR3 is TGCGCCAGCAGCCTTCGACAGGGGATGAACACTGAAGCTTTCTTT.